This TCR beta chain was found in a study of blood T cell repertoires in COVID-19. Study overall: T cells, B-cell-depleted T cells, or PBMCs supplied cDNA or gDNA.

The data were produced by immunoSEQ multiplex PCR, yet TCRdb's version contains in-frame clones alone and is incomplete. The data show about 150,000 clones, 88% seen once. This clone is a singleton in its sample. Trimming removed 11 bases at V and 2 bases at J, with 13 bases between. Germline-derived CDR1 and CDR2 are MDHEN and SYDVKM. The CDR3 consists of 13 residues. The specimen sequenced was PBMCs or T cells enriched from blood (not recorded which). This TCR was sampled from a young woman with acute COVID-19. The chain has TRBV28 and TRBJ1-3, with D possibly being TRBD1 (5 bases). Here the CDR3 reads CAVTGLPGNTIYF. The DNA for the CDR3 is TGTGCCGTCACAGGTTTACCTGGAAACACCATATATTTT.